This is a list of T cell receptor beta chains from one sample in a study of shared clonotypes between healthy human individuals. Assay: immunoSEQ multiplex PCR; the TCRdb copy retains only in-frame clones and omits some. The sample carries about 2.4 million clones, approximately 93% recorded once. Sequenced input: naive CD4+ T cells from PBMCs. Every receptor here comes from a man aged 18 to 30 in good health. Some clones in this sample may be carry-over from other donors' samples. CDR3s include the opening cysteine and the closing phenylalanine or tryptophan. The order of the fields is V gene, clone size, D gene, J gene, CDR3 length, CDR3 protein, CDR3 DNA. D genes are given only for firm matches. Only part of the rows carry a size: once, few, many, or a class if the clone is expanded.

v_gene: TRBV5-1; abundance: NA; d_gene: NA; j_gene: TRBJ2-7; len: 15; CDR3aa: CASSTQPGPGYEQYF; CDR3nt: TGCGCCAGCAGCACACAACCGGGACCGGGGTACGAGCAGTACTTC
v_gene: TRBV6-5; abundance: NA; d_gene: TRBD1; j_gene: TRBJ1-2; len: 15; CDR3aa: CASIPGGTGLYGYTF; CDR3nt: TGTGCCAGCATTCCGGGGGGGACAGGGCTCTATGGCTACACCTTC
v_gene: TRBV7-3; abundance: NA; d_gene: TRBD1; j_gene: TRBJ1-3; len: 19; CDR3aa: CASSPTPRGLAVQEDTIYF; CDR3nt: TGTGCCAGCAGCCCCACCCCCAGGGGGCTCGCTGTTCAAGAGGACACCATATATTTT
v_gene: TRBV5-5; abundance: NA; d_gene: NA; j_gene: TRBJ2-4; len: 13; CDR3aa: CASSFGLPNIQYF; CDR3nt: TGTGCCAGCAGCTTCGGTCTCCCGAACATTCAGTACTTC
v_gene: TRBV7-2; abundance: NA; d_gene: NA; j_gene: TRBJ2-7; len: 13; CDR3aa: CASSLAAPYEQYF; CDR3nt: TGTGCCAGCAGCTTAGCGGCACCCTACGAGCAGTACTTC
v_gene: TRBV5-4; abundance: once; d_gene: NA; j_gene: TRBJ2-3; len: 15; CDR3aa: CASSLLLRETDTQYF; CDR3nt: TGTGCCAGCAGCTTGCTTCTACGGGAGACAGATACGCAGTATTTT
v_gene: TRBV9; abundance: once; d_gene: NA; j_gene: TRBJ2-1; len: 15; CDR3aa: CASSVGTHRYNEQFF; CDR3nt: TGTGCCAGCAGCGTAGGAACACACCGCTACAATGAGCAGTTCTTC
v_gene: TRBV5-5; abundance: NA; d_gene: TRBD1; j_gene: TRBJ2-1; len: 15; CDR3aa: CASSLVGTGSNEQFF; CDR3nt: TGTGCCAGCAGCTTGGTCGGGACAGGGAGCAATGAGCAGTTCTTC
v_gene: TRBV28; abundance: NA; d_gene: NA; j_gene: TRBJ1-3; len: 13; CDR3aa: CASSLTAGNTIYF; CDR3nt: TGTGCCAGCAGTTTAACAGCAGGGAACACCATATATTTT
v_gene: TRBV7-2; abundance: NA; d_gene: NA; j_gene: TRBJ1-1; len: 14; CDR3aa: CASSFQAGNTEAFF; CDR3nt: TGTGCCAGCAGCTTTCAAGCCGGGAACACTGAAGCTTTCTTT
v_gene: TRBV27; abundance: NA; d_gene: TRBD1; j_gene: TRBJ2-7; len: 15; CDR3aa: CASSLTAGGHYEQYF; CDR3nt: TGTGCCAGCAGTTTGACCGCAGGGGGTCATTACGAGCAGTACTTC
v_gene: TRBV5-1; abundance: NA; d_gene: TRBD1; j_gene: TRBJ1-1; len: 14; CDR3aa: CASSFTGVVTEAFF; CDR3nt: TGCGCCAGCAGCTTCACAGGGGTGGTCACTGAAGCTTTCTTT
v_gene: TRBV28; abundance: NA; d_gene: NA; j_gene: TRBJ2-1; len: 13; CDR3aa: CASSLRSGGEQFF; CDR3nt: TGTGCCAGCAGTTTAAGGTCCGGGGGAGAGCAGTTCTTC
v_gene: TRBV30; abundance: NA; d_gene: TRBD1; j_gene: TRBJ1-4; len: 15; CDR3aa: CAWSGTRQGGEKLFF; CDR3nt: TGTGCCTGGAGTGGGACAAGACAGGGGGGAGAAAAACTGTTTTTT
v_gene: TRBV6-5; abundance: NA; d_gene: NA; j_gene: TRBJ2-4; len: 12; CDR3aa: CASSYTKNIQYF; CDR3nt: TGTGCCAGCAGTTACACCAAAAACATTCAGTACTTC
v_gene: TRBV9; abundance: NA; d_gene: NA; j_gene: TRBJ2-2; len: 14; CDR3aa: CASSPRTGGGELFF; CDR3nt: TGTGCCAGCAGCCCCCGGACTGGTGGCGGGGAGCTGTTTTTT
v_gene: TRBV5-1; abundance: NA; d_gene: TRBD2; j_gene: TRBJ2-3; len: 16; CDR3aa: CASSFGGAPGTDTQYF; CDR3nt: TGCGCCAGCAGCTTCGGGGGGGCCCCGGGCACAGATACGCAGTATTTT
v_gene: TRBV28; abundance: NA; d_gene: NA; j_gene: TRBJ1-5; len: 14; CDR3aa: CASRTLGDHQPQHF; CDR3nt: TGTGCCAGCCGGACTTTGGGGGACCATCAGCCCCAGCATTTT
v_gene: TRBV2; abundance: NA; d_gene: TRBD2; j_gene: TRBJ2-3; len: 17; CDR3aa: CASSAPSGRPSTDTQYF; CDR3nt: TGTGCCAGCAGTGCCCCGAGCGGGAGGCCCAGCACAGATACGCAGTATTTT
v_gene: TRBV25-1; abundance: NA; d_gene: NA; j_gene: TRBJ2-6; len: 16; CDR3aa: CASSGTASSGANVLTF; CDR3nt: TGTGCCAGCAGTGGGACAGCCAGCTCTGGGGCCAACGTCCTGACTTTC
v_gene: TRBV9; abundance: few; d_gene: NA; j_gene: TRBJ1-1; len: 17; CDR3aa: CASSVGRGRQRNTEAFF; CDR3nt: TGTGCCAGCAGCGTAGGTCGGGGGCGTCAAAGGAACACTGAAGCTTTCTTT
v_gene: TRBV30; abundance: NA; d_gene: NA; j_gene: TRBJ2-2; len: 16; CDR3aa: CAWSSSRTDITGELFF; CDR3nt: TGTGCCTGGAGCTCCAGCCGGACCGACATCACCGGGGAGCTGTTTTTT
v_gene: TRBV4-3; abundance: NA; d_gene: NA; j_gene: TRBJ2-7; len: 15; CDR3aa: CASSQDSATYYEQYF; CDR3nt: TGCGCCAGCAGCCAAGATTCCGCTACCTACTACGAGCAGTACTTC
v_gene: TRBV28; abundance: once; d_gene: NA; j_gene: TRBJ2-4; len: 14; CDR3aa: CASSLRTAKNIQYF; CDR3nt: TGTGCCAGCAGTTTACGGACAGCCAAAAACATTCAGTACTTC
v_gene: TRBV6-5; abundance: once; d_gene: NA; j_gene: TRBJ1-1; len: 14; CDR3aa: CASSFGLGDYEAFF; CDR3nt: TGTGCCAGCAGTTTCGGACTCGGGGACTATGAAGCTTTCTTT
v_gene: TRBV30; abundance: NA; d_gene: NA; j_gene: TRBJ1-5; len: 13; CDR3aa: CAWSRNSNQPQHF; CDR3nt: TGTGCCTGGAGTAGGAATAGCAATCAGCCCCAGCATTTT
v_gene: TRBV7-2; abundance: NA; d_gene: NA; j_gene: TRBJ1-2; len: 12; CDR3aa: CASSAPGRFYTF; CDR3nt: TGTGCCAGCAGCGCGCCGGGACGATTCTACACCTTC
v_gene: TRBV6-5; abundance: NA; d_gene: TRBD1; j_gene: TRBJ2-7; len: 15; CDR3aa: CASSYAHRGGYEQYF; CDR3nt: TGTGCCAGCAGTTACGCCCACAGGGGCGGCTACGAGCAGTACTTC
v_gene: TRBV27; abundance: NA; d_gene: NA; j_gene: TRBJ2-1; len: 16; CDR3aa: CASSLPLGGVHNEQFF; CDR3nt: TGTGCCAGCAGTTTACCCCTCGGGGGAGTCCACAATGAGCAGTTCTTC
v_gene: TRBV6-6; abundance: NA; d_gene: NA; j_gene: TRBJ2-1; len: 15; CDR3aa: CASSYGREGYNEQFF; CDR3nt: TGTGCCAGCAGTTACGGGCGGGAAGGTTACAATGAGCAGTTCTTC